Below are 26 T cell receptor beta chains sequenced from a single sample in a study of cytotoxic CD8 clonotypes in ibrutinib-treated CLL. Sequencing used immunoSEQ multiplex PCR; TCRdb keeps in-frame clones, though not all of them. This table has about 250,000 clones, under 75% appearing once. Sequencing used PBMCs, obtained after 24 months of ibrutinib treatment. Every receptor here comes from a human donor with chronic lymphocytic leukemia.

This clone has only a few counts. This chain uses TRBV7-3 with TRBJ2-1; tentative D call: TRBD2 (7 bases). Trimming removed 4 bases from V and 9 bases from J, with 22 bases in between. This CDR3 has 16 residues. CDR1 SGHTA and CDR2 FQGTGA come from the germline V gene. The CDR3 DNA is TGTGCCAGCAGCTCTGGTCTGCTAGTTGGGGGGGCTGAGCAGTTCTTC. It specifies CASSSGLLVGGAEQFF.

This chain joins TRBV19 and TRBJ2-7; 11 positions match TRBD2. The CDR3 has 13 amino acids. CDR1 is LNHDA and CDR2 is SQIVND in the germline V gene (reference sequence). V lost 4 bases and J lost 4; bases outside the gene matches: 0. CDR3 sequence reads: CASSRLAGYEQYF. The DNA for the CDR3 is TGTGCCAGTAGTAGACTAGCGGGATACGAGCAGTACTTC. The variable domain in full, completed from reference TRBV19 and TRBJ2-7, reads DGGITQSPKYLFRKEGQNVTLSCEQNLNHDAMYWYRQDPGQGLRLIYYSQIVNDFQKGDIAEGYSVSREKKESFPLTVTSAQKNPTAFYLCASSRLAGYEQYFGPGTRLTVT.

The gene calls are TRBV6-5 and TRBJ1-2; D call uncertain. Trimming stripped 0 bases from V and 3 bases from J, with 11 bases between. This CDR3 is 15 amino acids long. The germline gives CDR1 MNHEY, CDR2 SVGAGI. Written as DNA, the CDR3 is TGTGCCAGCAGTTACTCGCCCGAGGGAGACTATGGCTACACCTTC. Its protein is CASSYSPEGDYGYTF.

This clone occurred a few times. The chain employs TRBV7-2 and TRBJ2-7; D is unresolved. This CDR3 spans 12 amino acids. V lost 5 bases to trimming and J lost 6 bases, with 11 bases between them. Germline CDR1 reads SGHTA; CDR2 reads FQGNSA. The CDR3 bases are TGTGCCAGCAGCCGAGGCTACTCCGAGCAGTACTTC. Translation gives CASSRGYSEQYF.

This clone was seen a few times. The chain recombines TRBV11-3 with TRBJ2-1, with TRBD2 matching over 8 bases. The CDR3 totals 14 residues. Germline V gene sequence: CDR1 SGHNT, CDR2 YENEEA. V shed 1 base and J 6 bases; nucleotides not matched to a gene: 2. The CDR3 nucleotides are TGTGCCAGCAGCTTAGTACGGGGGGGCAATGAGCAGTTCTTC. Its translation: CASSLVRGGNEQFF.

This clone was seen a single time. This chain links TRBV7-9 with TRBJ1-3; 7 bases map to TRBD1. J gave up 1 base and V 5 bases, and 8 bases lay outside the gene matches. Per germline, CDR1 SEHNR and CDR2 FQNEAQ (reference sequence). The length of the CDR3 is 16 residues. The CDR3 coding sequence is TGTGCCAGCAGCCCACGAAGGGGGCGTTCTGGAAACACCATATATTTT. Its translation: CASSPRRGRSGNTIYF.

The genes are TRBV29-1 and TRBJ2-2; D gene unclear. Germline CDR1 reads SQVTM; CDR2 reads ANQGSEA. Trimming shortened V by 3 bases and J by 2 bases, and 7 bases separated the two germline ends. CDR3 length equals 13 residues. The CDR3 region has the DNA TGCAGCGTTGATACAGCCAACACCGGGGAGCTGTTTTTT. Residues: CSVDTANTGELFF.

This rearrangement joins TRBV28 to TRBJ1-4; 7 positions match TRBD1. J lost 5 bases, V lost 10 bases, and 4 bases had no gene match. Germline V gene sequence: CDR1 MDHEN, CDR2 SYDVKM. This CDR3 has 12 residues. The CDR3 spells CAIRGPNEKLFF. In DNA, the CDR3 is TGTGCCATAAGGGGGCCGAATGAAAAACTGTTTTTT.

This sequence joins TRBV7-9 and TRBJ2-7, with D perhaps matching TRBD2 (6 bases). CDR1 SEHNR and CDR2 FQNEAQ come from the germline V gene (reference sequence). Trimming shortened V by 4 bases and J by 2 bases, and 12 bases separated the two germline ends. There are 14 residues in the CDR3. The CDR3 coding sequence is TGTGCCAGCAGCTCCGGGACTCGCCCCTACGAGCAGTACTTC. Amino acids: CASSSGTRPYEQYF. The full variable domain, with the rest looked up from reference TRBV7-9 and TRBJ2-7, is DTGVSQNPRHKITKRGQNVTFRCDPISEHNRLYWYRQTLGQGPEFLTYFQNEAQLEKSRLLSDRFSAERPKGSFSTLEIQRTEQGDSAMYLCASSSGTRPYEQYFGPGTRLTVT.

The rearrangement links TRBV7-2 to TRBJ1-4; D unclear. The CDR3 contains 13 residues. V lost 2 bases and J lost 2, with 3 bases in between. Germline lookup yields CDR1 SGHTA and CDR2 FQGNSA. In nucleotides, the CDR3 is TGTGCCAGCAGCTTAATCACTAATGAAAAACTGTTTTTT. It translates to CASSLITNEKLFF. The full variable domain, its missing parts supplied by reference TRBV7-2 and TRBJ1-4, is GAGVSQSPSNKVTEKGKDVELRCDPISGHTALYWYRQSLGQGLEFLIYFQGNSAPDKSGLPSDRFSAERTGGSVSTLTIQRTQQEDSAVYLCASSLITNEKLFFGSGTQLSVL.

The chain employs TRBV11-1 and TRBJ2-7; a weak D match, TRBD1 (6 bases). V lost 6 bases to trimming and J lost 3 bases, with 15 bases between them. Per the germline V gene, CDR1 is SGHAT and CDR2 is FQDESV (reference sequence). This CDR3 is built from 14 residues. Written as DNA, the CDR3 is TGTGCCAGCAGTCTAGGACAGTTATTCTACGAGCAGTACTTC. Protein product: CASSLGQLFYEQYF. Based on the CDR3 plus reference TRBV11-1 and TRBJ2-7, the full variable domain is EAEVAQSPRYKITEKSQAVAFWCDPISGHATLYWYRQILGQGPELLVQFQDESVVDDSQLPKDRFSAERLKGVDSTLKIQPAELGDSAMYLCASSLGQLFYEQYFGPGTRLTVT.

The V gene is TRBV11-3, the J gene TRBJ2-1, with TRBD2 as a possible D gene (6 bases). The V end was cut by 5 bases, the J end by 1 base, with 15 bases between. Germline-derived CDR1 and CDR2 are SGHNT and YENEEA. CDR3 length equals 16 residues. The CDR3 coding sequence is TGTGCCAGCAGCCCCCCGGAGGGTAGATCCTACAATGAGCAGTTCTTC. Protein product: CASSPPEGRSYNEQFF. Using reference TRBV11-3 and TRBJ2-1 for the parts outside the CDR3, the full variable domain is EAGVVQSPRYKIIEKKQPVAFWCNPISGHNTLYWYLQNLGQGPELLIRYENEEAVDDSQLPKDRFSAERLKGVDSTLKIQPAELGDSAVYLCASSPPEGRSYNEQFFGPGTRLTVL.

This clone was observed a single time. The genes are TRBV27 and TRBJ2-1, with 9 bases aligning to TRBD1. J was trimmed by 3 bases and V by 5 bases; bases with no gene match: 23. This CDR3 contains 21 residues. In germline, CDR1 is MNHEY, CDR2 SMNVEV (reference sequence). CDR3 coding DNA: TGTGCCAGCAGTCCCCTACGCCTACAGGGGGCGATTAGCGGACGCTACAATGAGCAGTTCTTC. Its protein product is CASSPLRLQGAISGRYNEQFF.

This clone was seen ten or more times. The rearrangement joins TRBV4-1 to TRBJ2-1; possibly TRBD2 for D (6 bases). The CDR3 loop spans 15 amino acids. Germline assignment: CDR1 MGHRA and CDR2 YSYEKL. Trimming stripped 1 base from V and 3 bases from J, with 10 bases between. Here the CDR3 reads CASSQGAGFYNEQFF. The CDR3 DNA follows: TGCGCCAGCAGCCAAGGTGCGGGGTTCTACAATGAGCAGTTCTTC.

The V gene is TRBV2, the J gene TRBJ2-3, with 9 bases matching TRBD2. V shed 7 bases, J shed 5 bases, and the junction held 13 bases outside the gene matches. This CDR3 has 16 amino acids. CDR1 is SNHLY, CDR2 FYNNEI, per germline. In nucleotides, the CDR3 is TGTGCCAGCACCAAGGGGCGGGAGGGCCTTAGAGATACGCAGTATTTT. Amino acids: CASTKGREGLRDTQYF.

As concerns this clone: Compared with germline, one end of the junction differs, possibly owing to a read error. V and J are TRBV7-9 and TRBJ2-7; D is unclear. This CDR3 has 8 amino acids. The germline CDR1 and CDR2 sequences are SEHNR and FQNEAQ (reference sequence). The CDR3 DNA reads as TGTGCCAGCAGCCCTAAGGACTTC. Amino acid sequence: CASSPKDF.

This rearrangement joins TRBV4-3 to TRBJ2-1; D unresolved. CDR3 length: 14 amino acids. The V end lost 0 bases, the J end lost 5 bases, and 8 bases lay between the germline ends. CDR1 is LGHNA and CDR2 is YSLEER in the germline V gene. CDR3 sequence: CASSQEFSDNEQFF. DNA of the CDR3: TGCGCCAGCAGCCAAGAATTTTCGGACAATGAGCAGTTCTTC.

This clone was recorded once. The chain links TRBV27 to TRBJ2-1, with 12 bases identical to TRBD2. Per germline, CDR1 MNHEY and CDR2 SMNVEV (reference sequence). Trimming cost V 5 bases and J 6 bases; bases outside gene matches: 8. The CDR3 extends over 16 amino acids. CDR3 loop: CASSTRLAGDFNEQFF. The CDR3 DNA reads TGTGCCAGCAGTACCCGACTAGCGGGAGACTTCAATGAGCAGTTCTTC.

The chain combines TRBV18 with TRBJ2-7; a possible D gene is TRBD1 (6 bases). CDR1 is KGHSH, CDR2 LQKENI, per germline. The ends were cut back, 6 bases at V and 1 base at J, with 13 bases in the middle. This CDR3 has 14 amino acids. The CDR3 loop is CASSPFRGSYEQYF. Here the CDR3 DNA reads TGTGCCAGCTCCCCCTTCAGGGGATCCTACGAGCAGTACTTC.

J is TRBJ2-7 and V is TRBV2, with 13 nucleotides matching TRBD2. V was pared by 6 bases and J by 0 bases, with 8 bases of the junction left unmatched. The CDR3 extends over 17 amino acids. Germline V gene data show CDR1 as SNHLY and CDR2 as FYNNEI. CDR3 in DNA: TGTGCCAGCAGCATCAGGACTAGCGGGGGCAGCTCCTACGAGCAGTACTTC. This codes for CASSIRTSGGSSYEQYF. The variable domain in full, completed from reference TRBV2 and TRBJ2-7, reads EPEVTQTPSHQVTQMGQEVILRCVPISNHLYFYWYRQILGQKVEFLVSFYNNEISEKSEIFDDQFSVERPDGSNFTLKIRSTKLEDSAMYFCASSIRTSGGSSYEQYFGPGTRLTVT.

The chain employs TRBV6-5 and TRBJ1-2; D might be TRBD1 (5 bases). Trimming took 6 bases from V and 2 from J, leaving 13 bases between them. The CDR3 consists of 14 residues. In germline, CDR1 is MNHEY, CDR2 SVGAGI. The CDR3 coding sequence is TGTGCCAGCAGCCCCCGGGGGGGGAACTATGGCTACACCTTC. Translation gives CASSPRGGNYGYTF.

This sequence joins TRBV29-1 and TRBJ2-3, with D perhaps TRBD2 (5 bases). Trimming removed 0 bases at V and 5 bases at J, with 6 bases between. This CDR3 has 12 residues. Germline V CDR1 and CDR2: SQVTM, ANQGSEA. DNA for the CDR3: TGCAGCGTTGAAGAAGGAGGAGATACGCAGTATTTT. Its translation: CSVEEGGDTQYF.

CDR3 sequence: CATSRVLGLGDEQYF. As DNA, the CDR3 is TGTGCCACCAGCAGAGTTCTTGGACTAGGGGACGAGCAGTACTTC. This chain joins TRBV15 and TRBJ2-7; 7 positions match TRBD2. V gave up 1 base and J gave up 5 bases; unmatched junction bases: 8. The CDR3 totals 15 residues. CDR1 is LNHNV, CDR2 YYDKDF, per germline (reference sequence).

This clone showed up just once. This chain joins TRBV6-5 and TRBJ2-3, with D uncertain. The CDR3 is 16 residues long. CDR1 and CDR2 from the germline V gene are MNHEY and SVGAGI. The V and J ends lost 2 bases and 0 bases respectively, with 12 bases between them. The CDR3 sequence: CASSYLARQSTDTQYF. For the CDR3, the DNA is TGTGCCAGCAGTTACCTCGCCCGCCAGAGCACAGATACGCAGTATTTT.

The chain recombines TRBV7-2 with TRBJ1-1; D is ambiguous. Trimming pared 1 base from V and 7 bases from J, leaving 10 bases between. The CDR3 runs to 13 residues. Germline values: CDR1 SGHTA, CDR2 FQGNSA. The DNA for the CDR3 is TGTGCCAGCAGCTTAGGTCGGACGAGTGAAGCTTTCTTT. Translated: CASSLGRTSEAFF. The variable domain in full, completed from reference TRBV7-2 and TRBJ1-1, reads GAGVSQSPSNKVTEKGKDVELRCDPISGHTALYWYRQSLGQGLEFLIYFQGNSAPDKSGLPSDRFSAERTGGSVSTLTIQRTQQEDSAVYLCASSLGRTSEAFFGQGTRLTVV.

The V and J genes are TRBV19 and TRBJ1-5; D unresolved. Germline values: CDR1 LNHDA, CDR2 SQIVND (reference sequence). CDR3 length: 13 residues. Trimming removed 6 bases from V and 1 base from J, with 7 bases in between. DNA for the CDR3: TGTGCCAGTAGCCCTACCAGCAATCAGCCCCAGCATTTT. Translated, it gives CASSPTSNQPQHF.